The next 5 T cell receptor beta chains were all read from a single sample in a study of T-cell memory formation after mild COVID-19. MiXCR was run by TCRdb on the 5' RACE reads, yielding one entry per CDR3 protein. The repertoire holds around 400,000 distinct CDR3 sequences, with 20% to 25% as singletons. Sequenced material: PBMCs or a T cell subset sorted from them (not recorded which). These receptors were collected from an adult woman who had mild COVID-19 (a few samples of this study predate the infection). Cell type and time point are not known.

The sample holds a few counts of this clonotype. CDR3 nucleotide sequence: TGTGCCAGCAGAAGACAGGCGGGAGGGCTACAAGAGACCCAGTACTTC. Translation gives CASRRQAGGLQETQYF. The chain recombines TRBV2 with TRBJ2-5, with 9 bases lining up with TRBD2. The germline CDR1 and CDR2 sequences are SNHLY and FYNNEI. Trimming took 6 bases from V and 2 from J; bases not matched to a gene: 10. The CDR3 totals 16 residues.

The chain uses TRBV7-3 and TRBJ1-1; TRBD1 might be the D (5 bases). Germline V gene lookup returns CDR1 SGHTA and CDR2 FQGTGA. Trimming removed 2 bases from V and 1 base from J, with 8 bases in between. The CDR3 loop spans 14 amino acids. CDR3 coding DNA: TGTGCCAGCAGCTTAGACGGGACGAACACTGAAGCTTTCTTT. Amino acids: CASSLDGTNTEAFF. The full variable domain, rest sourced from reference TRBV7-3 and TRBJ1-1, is GAGVSQTPSNKVTEKGKYVELRCDPISGHTALYWYRQSLGQGPEFLIYFQGTGAADDSGLPNDRFFAVRPEGSVSTLKIQRTERGDSAVYLCASSLDGTNTEAFFGQGTRLTVV.

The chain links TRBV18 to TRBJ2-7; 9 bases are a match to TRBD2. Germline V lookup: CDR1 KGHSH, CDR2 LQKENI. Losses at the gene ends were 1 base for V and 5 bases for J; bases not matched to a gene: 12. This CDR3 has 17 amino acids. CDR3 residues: CASSPQELRRGGHEQYF. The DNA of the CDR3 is TGTGCCAGCTCACCACAGGAATTACGGCGGGGGGGCCACGAGCAGTACTTC. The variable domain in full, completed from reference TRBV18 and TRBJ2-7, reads NAGVMQNPRHLVRRRGQEARLRCSPMKGHSHVYWYRQLPEEGLKFMVYLQKENIIDESGMPKERFSAEFPKEGPSILRIQQVVRGDSAAYFCASSPQELRRGGHEQYFGPGTRLTVT.

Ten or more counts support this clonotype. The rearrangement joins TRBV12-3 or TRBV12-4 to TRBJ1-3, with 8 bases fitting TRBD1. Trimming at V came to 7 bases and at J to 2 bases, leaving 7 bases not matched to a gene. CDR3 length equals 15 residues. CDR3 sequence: CASNPTGEAGNTIYF. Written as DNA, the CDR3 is TGTGCCAGCAACCCGACAGGGGAGGCTGGAAACACCATATATTTT.

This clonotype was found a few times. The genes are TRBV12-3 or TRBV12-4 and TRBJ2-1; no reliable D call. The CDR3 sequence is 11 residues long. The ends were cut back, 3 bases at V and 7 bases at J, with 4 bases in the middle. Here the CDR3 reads CASSFTNEQFF. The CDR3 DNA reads TGTGCCAGCAGTTTCACGAATGAGCAGTTCTTC.